This TCR beta chain came from a study of control samples from healthy donors and cancer patients. Using immunoSEQ multiplex PCR, the repertoire was profiled, and TCRdb retains in-frame clones only, with some absent. This sample has 80,000 or so clones; nearly 90% occur once, and the top ten carry 4.5% to 7%. Material for sequencing was blood. The TCR was taken from a man in his fifties in good health.

The CDR3 region is CASSPGQDSNQPQHF. Written as DNA, the CDR3 is TGTGCCAGCAGTCCGGGACAGGATAGCAATCAGCCCCAGCATTTT. The rearrangement joins TRBV27 to TRBJ1-5, with 8 bases identical to TRBD1. Unmatched junction bases numbered 3, after V lost 5 bases and J lost 0 bases. CDR1 and CDR2 (germline): MNHEY, SMNVEV (reference sequence). The CDR3 runs 15 residues.